This TCR beta chain was sequenced for a study of T-cell memory formation after mild COVID-19. About the study: The TCR clusters were mostly specific to one donor.

Using constant-segment primers, 5'RACE produced TCR alpha and TCR beta cDNA libraries carrying sample barcodes and UMIs. MiXCR was run by TCRdb on the 5' RACE reads, yielding one entry per CDR3 protein. The repertoire holds approximately 200,000 distinct CDR3 sequences, with approximately 16% as singletons. Overall study results and limits: Certain responding clones were present in pre-infection memory, suggesting participation of cross-reactive memory.

This CDR3 region has 18 residues. The V segment lost 5 bases and the J segment 5 bases; nucleotides outside the gene matches: 9. Germline CDR1 SGHTA, CDR2 FQGTGA. This clonotype was observed a handful of times. What it binds is unknown. The sequenced material came from PBMCs or a T cell subset sorted from them (not recorded which). This receptor was taken from an adult woman who had mild COVID-19 (a few samples of this study predate the infection). Cell type and time point are not known. V and J are TRBV7-3 and TRBJ2-2; 15 bases are a match to TRBD2. CDR3 protein: CASSPGLAGGPMTGELFF. The DNA of the CDR3 is TGTGCCAGCAGCCCCGGACTAGCGGGAGGGCCAATGACCGGGGAGCTGTTTTTT.